These 26 T cell receptor beta chains were all obtained from the same sample, sequenced in a study of cytomegalovirus exposure and HLA in healthy donors. The PCR used 60 Vbeta and 13 Jbeta primers. Measured with immunoSEQ multiplex PCR; TCRdb has only the in-frame clones, and not every one. Seen here are under 250,000 clones, about 80% observed once, and the top ten hold roughly 10%. The sequencing input was PBMCs. These receptors were obtained from a woman aged 50 to 65 in good health and CMV-seropositive.

J is TRBJ2-7 and V is TRBV10-2; unclear D gene. The V gene's germline CDR1 is WSHSY and CDR2 SAAADI. This CDR3 has 13 residues. The V end lost 9 bases, the J end lost 1 base, and 13 bases lay between the germline ends. The CDR3 here is CASLSGSSYEQYF. CDR3 bases: TGCGCCAGTTTATCGGGTTCGTCCTACGAGCAGTACTTC.

This chain connects TRBV7-3 to TRBJ2-1; possible D gene TRBD2, 6 bases. The CDR3 has 14 amino acids. The germline V gene has CDR1 SGHTA and CDR2 FQGTGA. V lost 2 bases to trimming and J lost 2 bases, with 7 bases between them. CDR3 loop: CASSLERAYNEQFF. The DNA of the CDR3 is TGTGCCAGCAGCTTAGAGCGGGCCTACAATGAGCAGTTCTTC.

V gene TRBV7-6 combines with J gene TRBJ2-7, with a possible D match to TRBD2 (5 bases). The CDR3 loop spans 17 amino acids. V was pared by 2 bases and J by 1 base, with 18 bases between. CDR1 and CDR2 (germline): SGHVS, FNYEAQ. CDR3 nucleotides: TGTGCCAGCAGCTTAACTGGGTCGGGGAGTTGGTCCTACGAGCAGTACTTC. It yields the protein CASSLTGSGSWSYEQYF.

This clone has only one observation. The chain joins TRBV5-1 to TRBJ2-7; D perhaps matches TRBD1 (5 bases). CDR1 is SGHRS and CDR2 is YFSETQ in the germline V gene. The CDR3 contains 14 residues. V lost 1 base to trimming and J lost 1 base, with 9 bases between them. As DNA, the CDR3 is TGCGCCAGCAGCTTGCGACAGATGTCCTACGAGCAGTACTTC. It translates to CASSLRQMSYEQYF.

The V and J genes are TRBV11-2 and TRBJ1-6; no firm D call. CDR3 length equals 14 residues. Germline V CDR1 and CDR2: SGHAT, FQNNGV. V was pared by 3 bases and J by 9 bases, with 12 bases between. CDR3 bases: TGTGCCAGCAGCTTCCTCTTCGCGAGTTCACCCCTCCACTTT. Protein: CASSFLFASSPLHF.

V and J are TRBV20-1 and TRBJ2-5, with D tentatively TRBD2 (6 bases). The J call may be wrong; the DNA end is better matched by TRBJ2-7. The CDR3 contains 11 residues. Germline V CDR1 and CDR2: DFQATT, SNEGSKA (reference sequence). The CDR3 region is CSAREGHEQYF. CDR3 DNA sequence: TGCAGTGCTAGGGAGGGTCACGAGCAGTACTTC.

The chain uses TRBV6-1 and TRBJ1-1; D is unresolved. Germline V gives CDR1 MNHNS, CDR2 SASEGT. The length of the CDR3 is 14 residues. Trimming shortened V by 2 bases and J by 11 bases, and 18 bases separated the two germline ends. For the CDR3, the DNA is TGTGCCAGCAGTGAAACTCTTGCGAGAGACGGGGCTTTCTTT. Translation: CASSETLARDGAFF.

The chain links TRBV18 to TRBJ2-3, with 10 bases matching TRBD2. The CDR3 consists of 15 residues. Trimming at V came to 1 base and at J to 6 bases, leaving 4 bases not matched to a gene. CDR1 and CDR2 (germline): KGHSH, LQKENI. CDR3 in DNA: TGTGCCAGCTCACCACTAGCGGGGGGTTACGATACGCAGTATTTT. As protein: CASSPLAGGYDTQYF.

This chain joins TRBV28 and TRBJ1-3, with unresolved D. Germline V gene lookup returns CDR1 MDHEN and CDR2 SYDVKM. CDR3 length equals 16 residues. V lost 3 bases and J 0 bases, leaving 12 bases between the germline ends. The CDR3 nucleotides are TGTGCCAGCAGTTTTCTGGGCTTCACCTCTGGAAACACCATATATTTT. It codes for CASSFLGFTSGNTIYF.

This clone has just one count. This chain links TRBV19 with TRBJ2-1; D perhaps matches TRBD2 (6 bases). CDR3 length equals 15 residues. The ends were cut back, 5 bases at V and 7 bases at J, with 18 bases in the middle. Germline V gene lookup returns CDR1 LNHDA and CDR2 SQIVND (reference sequence). CDR3 sequence (DNA): TGTGCCAGTAGTCCGGGACTTAAGGTCGGAAATGAGCAGTTCTTC. Translated: CASSPGLKVGNEQFF.

The chain employs TRBV28 and TRBJ2-3, with 7 positions matching TRBD1. Losses at the gene ends were 2 bases for V and 3 bases for J; bases not matched to a gene: 11. Germline CDR1 reads MDHEN; CDR2 reads SYDVKM. This CDR3 has 17 amino acids. This chain's CDR3 is CASSLGDSHGGTDTQYF. Here the CDR3 DNA reads TGTGCCAGCAGTTTAGGGGACAGCCATGGGGGTACAGATACGCAGTATTTT.

This chain connects TRBV5-5 to TRBJ2-6, with D perhaps TRBD1 (5 bases). V lost 3 bases to trimming and J lost 4 bases, with 11 bases between them. CDR1 is SGHKS, CDR2 YYEKEE, per germline (reference sequence). The CDR3 loop spans 15 amino acids. CDR3 sequence: CASSSQGPGANVLTF. The CDR3 DNA sequence: TGTGCCAGCAGCTCGCAGGGCCCCGGGGCCAACGTCCTGACTTTC.

This clone occurred once. The V gene is TRBV5-1, the J gene TRBJ1-1, with a tentative D call TRBD1 (6 bases). The CDR3 spans 15 residues. Germline CDR1 is SGHRS and CDR2 is YFSETQ. Trimming shortened V by 6 bases and J by 4 bases, and 19 bases separated the two germline ends. The CDR3: CASTSNAGAGTEAFF. In nucleotides, the CDR3 is TGCGCCAGCACCAGTAATGCGGGGGCGGGCACTGAAGCTTTCTTT.

The chain recombines TRBV7-9 with TRBJ1-2; a weak D match, TRBD1 (5 bases). Between the trimmed V and J ends, which lost 5 bases and 4 bases, there was a span of 17 bases. There are 15 residues in the CDR3. Germline V gives CDR1 SEHNR, CDR2 FQNEAQ (reference sequence). CDR3 sequence: CASSRSDLRGYGYTF. CDR3 coding DNA: TGTGCCAGCAGCCGAAGCGACCTAAGGGGCTATGGCTACACCTTC.

This clone was counted between two and nine times. The chain carries TRBV5-1 and TRBJ1-3, with 8 bases lining up with TRBD1. The length of the CDR3 is 15 residues. V lost 4 bases, J lost 5 bases, and 8 bases stayed unmatched. CDR1 SGHRS and CDR2 YFSETQ come from the germline V gene. The CDR3 DNA reads as TGCGCCAGCAGCAACGGACAGGGTCGAAGAAACACCATATATTTT. Protein: CASSNGQGRRNTIYF.

Of note for this clone: One junction end does not reproduce the germline sequence, and a read error may be involved. The rearrangement links TRBV18 to TRBJ2-5; the match to TRBD1 covers 7 bases. The CDR3 spans 17 residues. Germline-derived CDR1 and CDR2 are KGHSH and LQKENI. The CDR3 DNA reads as TGTGCCAGCTCCCCACGAGCCCGGGCAGGGGGAAGAGAGACCCAGTACTTC. Residues: CASSPRARAGGRETQYF. Looking up the rest from reference TRBV18 and TRBJ2-5 gives the full variable domain: NAGVMQNPRHLVRRRGQEARLRCSPMKGHSHVYWYRQLPEEGLKFMVYLQKENIIDESGMPKERFSAEFPKEGPSILRIQQVVRGDSAAYFCASSPRARAGGRETQYFGPGTRLLVL.

V usage is TRBV2 and J usage is TRBJ2-5; 10 bases agree with TRBD1. J lost 4 bases, V lost 3 bases, and 5 bases had no gene match. This CDR3 is built from 15 residues. CDR1 is SNHLY, CDR2 FYNNEI, per germline. CDR3 protein: CASSDPDRGPETQYF. Here the CDR3 DNA reads TGTGCCAGCAGTGACCCCGACAGGGGGCCAGAGACCCAGTACTTC. Looking up the rest from reference TRBV2 and TRBJ2-5 gives the full variable domain: EPEVTQTPSHQVTQMGQEVILRCVPISNHLYFYWYRQILGQKVEFLVSFYNNEISEKSEIFDDQFSVERPDGSNFTLKIRSTKLEDSAMYFCASSDPDRGPETQYFGPGTRLLVL.

The J gene is TRBJ1-5, the V gene TRBV18; D is perhaps TRBD1 (6 bases). Germline V CDR1 and CDR2: KGHSH, LQKENI. Between the trimmed V and J ends, which lost 2 bases and 1 base, there was a span of 15 bases. The CDR3 consists of 17 residues. The CDR3 reads CASSPFPPGQSNQPQHF. DNA of the CDR3: TGTGCCAGCTCACCATTCCCTCCGGGACAAAGCAATCAGCCCCAGCATTTT.

The chain combines TRBV19 with TRBJ1-1; 8 bases fit TRBD1. This CDR3 spans 15 amino acids. The germline V gene has CDR1 LNHDA and CDR2 SQIVND (reference sequence). V shed 9 bases, J shed 2 bases, and the junction held 11 bases outside the gene matches. The CDR3 region has the DNA TGTGCCAGCCGGACAGGGCTAAGTCGAAACACTGAAGCTTTCTTT. This encodes CASRTGLSRNTEAFF.

The V and J genes are TRBV27 and TRBJ1-2; TRBD1 aligns across 7 bases. This CDR3 has 16 residues. Germline-derived CDR1 and CDR2 are MNHEY and SMNVEV (reference sequence). With V trimmed by 6 bases and J by 8 bases, 18 bases remained unmatched. CDR3 loop: CASSFWTGTDLKGYTF. The CDR3 nucleotides are TGTGCCAGCAGCTTTTGGACCGGGACAGATTTGAAGGGCTACACCTTC.

This clone came up once. The chain recombines TRBV6-5 with TRBJ1-2, with D maybe TRBD1 (5 bases). V was cut by 2 bases and J by 5 bases, with 9 bases left in between. The CDR3 is 13 residues long. CDR1 is MNHEY, CDR2 SVGAGI, per germline. CDR3: CASSYRGWYGYTF. CDR3 in DNA: TGTGCCAGCAGTTACAGGGGTTGGTATGGCTACACCTTC.

CDR3 loop: CASSLGLVNTGELFF. CDR3 bases: TGTGCCAGCAGCCTCGGACTAGTGAATACCGGGGAGCTGTTTTTT. The chain is built from TRBV5-4 and TRBJ2-2; TRBD2 agrees at 7 bases. The CDR3 has 15 amino acids. V was pared by 4 bases and J by 5 bases, with 8 bases of the junction left unmatched. In germline, CDR1 is SGHNT, CDR2 YYREEE (reference sequence).

This rearrangement joins TRBV28 to TRBJ2-2; TRBD1 agrees at 7 bases. The germline V gene has CDR1 MDHEN and CDR2 SYDVKM. The V and J ends lost 1 base and 4 bases, in that order; junction bases with no gene match: 3. The CDR3 spans 15 residues. CDR3: CASSLYDRVTGELFF. As DNA, the CDR3 is TGTGCCAGCAGTTTATACGACAGGGTCACCGGGGAGCTGTTTTTT.

The V and J genes are TRBV9 and TRBJ2-1; 10 bases are shared with TRBD2. The CDR3 contains 16 residues. J lost 5 bases, V lost 1 base, and 6 bases had no gene match. CDR1 is SGDLS and CDR2 is YYNGEE in the germline V gene. The CDR3 loop is CASSVRSGGAHNEQFF. In nucleotides, the CDR3 is TGTGCCAGCAGCGTACGGAGCGGGGGGGCCCACAATGAGCAGTTCTTC. Variable domain in full (rest from reference TRBV9 and TRBJ2-1): DSGVTQTPKHLITATGQRVTLRCSPRSGDLSVYWYQQSLDQGLQFLIQYYNGEERAKGNILERFSAQQFPDLHSELNLSSLELGDSALYFCASSVRSGGAHNEQFFGPGTRLTVL.

The J gene is TRBJ1-2, the V gene TRBV28, with TRBD1 identical over 8 bases. The CDR3 extends over 17 amino acids. V lost 4 bases, J lost 1 base, and 11 bases stayed unmatched. Germline lookup yields CDR1 MDHEN and CDR2 SYDVKM. In nucleotides, the CDR3 is TGTGCCAGCAGTTCCAACCCTTCGGACAGGGATAACTATGGCTACACCTTC. This translates into CASSSNPSDRDNYGYTF.

The chain couples TRBV19 to TRBJ2-7; 12 nucleotides align to TRBD1. The V segment lost 5 bases and the J segment 2 bases; nucleotides outside the gene matches: 4. Germline V gives CDR1 LNHDA, CDR2 SQIVND (reference sequence). CDR3 length: 15 amino acids. CDR3 DNA: TGTGCCAGTAGTGTCGGGACAGGGGGCGCCTACGAGCAGTACTTC. Protein product: CASSVGTGGAYEQYF.